This T cell receptor (beta chain) is from a study of blood T cells in healthy people across ages. Study-wide results and limits: Age brought a roughly linear fall in TCR beta diversity measured per million T cells.

The authors drew approximately 10 milliliters of peripheral blood from each donor. Combining a sample-barcoded 5' primer with a J-beta primer mix, a second PCR ran for roughly 7 to 11 cycles. Each of the cDNA molecules was tagged by a template-switch adaptor with 12 random nucleotides. Via MiXCR, TCRdb re-called the 5' RACE reads, giving one row per CDR3 protein. The sample carries around 1,600,000 distinct CDR3 sequences, 35% to 45% recorded once. The V gene lost 3 bases and the J gene lost 6 bases, with 10 bases spanning the gap. Germline lookup yields CDR1 DFQATT and CDR2 SNEGSKA (reference sequence). This CDR3 has 12 residues. This clonotype was seen many times. As yet, its antigen is unknown.

The sequencing input was blood. The TCR was taken from a woman aged 18 to 35 in good health. The chain combines TRBV20-1 with TRBJ2-3, with D unresolved. CDR3 nucleotide sequence: TGCAGTGCTAGTCAAGGTTCTGATACGCAGTATTTT. It translates to CSASQGSDTQYF.